This T cell receptor (beta chain) comes out of a study of identical twins. The CDR3 spans 10 residues. Per the germline V gene, CDR1 is SEHNR and CDR2 is FQNEAQ (reference sequence). With 8 bases removed from V and 5 bases from J, the gap between germline ends came to 6 bases. Remarks on this clonotype: The antigen is undetermined.

Overall study results and limits: Partly confounded zero-insertion analyses could result from invariant MAIT and iNKT cells. Models underpredicted monozygotic twin sharing of out-of-frame TCR alpha.

A template switching step contributed a universal primer site, while unique molecular identifiers were present in the cDNA. Using its own MiXCR run on the 5' RACE reads, TCRdb lists one record per CDR3 protein. The table lists fewer than 900,000 distinct CDR3 sequences, 20% to 25% of them singletons. The same specimen was also included in a second study, on T cells expressing NK-cell markers. That work contributes: Researchers got TCR beta repertoires out of sorted CD3+CD56+NKG2C+, CD3+CD56+NKG2C- and CD3+CD56-NKG2C+ T cells.

The sequencing sample was made of PBMCs. This receptor was identified in a woman under 30 in good health. The gene calls are TRBV7-9 and TRBJ2-5; D call uncertain. CDR3 amino acids: CASFRETQYF. The CDR3 DNA is TGTGCCAGCTTTCGGGAGACCCAGTACTTC.